This record concerns one T cell receptor (beta chain) sequence. The data stem from a study of T cell changes during pregnancy in multiple sclerosis. CDR1 and CDR2 (germline): KGHSH, LQKENI. The CDR3 contains 15 residues. The trim removed 6 bases at V and 6 bases at J, leaving 9 bases unmatched. Data came from immunoSEQ multiplex PCR; TCRdb stores just in-frame clones and leaves some out. The data show more than 100,000 clones, roughly 92% seen once. The TCR comes from a female donor with multiple sclerosis, enrolled in a pregnancy study. V is TRBV18 and J is TRBJ2-3; 10 bases are shared with TRBD1. The source material was peripheral blood, sampled after pregnancy. The CDR3 DNA follows: TGTGCCAGCTCTGGGACAGGGGCGACTTTCGATACGCAGTATTTT. Amino acid sequence: CASSGTGATFDTQYF.